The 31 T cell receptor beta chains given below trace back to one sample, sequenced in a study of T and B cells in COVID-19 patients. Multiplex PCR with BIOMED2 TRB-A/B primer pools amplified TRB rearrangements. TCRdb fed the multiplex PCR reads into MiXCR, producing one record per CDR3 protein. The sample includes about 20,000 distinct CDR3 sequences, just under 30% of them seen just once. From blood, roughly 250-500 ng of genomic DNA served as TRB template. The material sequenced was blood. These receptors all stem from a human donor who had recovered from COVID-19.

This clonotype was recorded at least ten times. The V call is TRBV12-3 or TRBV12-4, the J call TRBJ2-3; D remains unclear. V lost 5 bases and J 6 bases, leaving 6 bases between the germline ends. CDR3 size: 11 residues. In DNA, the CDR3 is TGTGCCAGCAGTCTCCAGGATACGCAGTATTTT. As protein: CASSLQDTQYF.

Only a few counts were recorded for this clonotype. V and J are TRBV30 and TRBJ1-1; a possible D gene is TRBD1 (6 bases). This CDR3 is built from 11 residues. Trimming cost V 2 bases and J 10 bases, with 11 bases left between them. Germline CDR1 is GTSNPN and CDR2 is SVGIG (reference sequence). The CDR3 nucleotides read TGTGCCTGGAGTTTAGGGGGGGGAGCTTTCTTT. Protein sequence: CAWSLGGGAFF. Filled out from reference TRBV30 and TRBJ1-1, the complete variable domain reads SQTIHQWPATLVQPVGSPLSLECTVEGTSNPNLYWYRQAAGRGLQLLFYSVGIGQISSEVPQNLSASRPQDRQFILSSKKLLLSDSGFYLCAWSLGGGAFFGQGTRLTVV.

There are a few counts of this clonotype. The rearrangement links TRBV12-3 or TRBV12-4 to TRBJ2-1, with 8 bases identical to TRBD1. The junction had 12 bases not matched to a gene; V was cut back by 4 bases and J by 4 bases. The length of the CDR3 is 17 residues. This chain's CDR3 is CASSSAGTGYSYNEQFF. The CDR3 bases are TGTGCCAGCAGTTCCGCCGGGACAGGTTATAGTTACAATGAGCAGTTCTTC.

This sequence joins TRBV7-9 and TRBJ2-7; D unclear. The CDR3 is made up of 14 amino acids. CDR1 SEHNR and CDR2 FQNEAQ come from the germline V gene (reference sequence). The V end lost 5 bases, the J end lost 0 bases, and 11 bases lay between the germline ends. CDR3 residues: CASSRTTTSYEQYF. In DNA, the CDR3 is TGTGCCAGCAGCCGGACGACCACCTCCTACGAGCAGTACTTC.

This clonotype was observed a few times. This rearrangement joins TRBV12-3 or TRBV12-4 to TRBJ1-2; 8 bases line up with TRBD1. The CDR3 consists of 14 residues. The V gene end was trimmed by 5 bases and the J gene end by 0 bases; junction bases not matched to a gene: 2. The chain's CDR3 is CASSIQGANYGYTF. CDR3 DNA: TGTGCCAGCAGTATACAGGGGGCTAACTATGGCTACACCTTC.

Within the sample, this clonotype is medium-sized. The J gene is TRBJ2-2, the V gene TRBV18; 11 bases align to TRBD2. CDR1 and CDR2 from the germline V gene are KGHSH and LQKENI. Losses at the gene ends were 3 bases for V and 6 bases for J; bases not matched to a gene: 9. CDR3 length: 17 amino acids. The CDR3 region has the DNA TGTGCCAGCTCACCCGTAATAGCGGGAGGGCCGTCCGGGGAGCTGTTTTTT. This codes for CASSPVIAGGPSGELFF.

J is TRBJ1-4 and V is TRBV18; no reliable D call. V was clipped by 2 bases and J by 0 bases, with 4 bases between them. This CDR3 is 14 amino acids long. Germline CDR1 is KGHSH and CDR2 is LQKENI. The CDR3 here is CASSPGATNEKLFF. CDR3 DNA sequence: TGTGCCAGCTCACCAGGGGCAACTAATGAAAAACTGTTTTTT.

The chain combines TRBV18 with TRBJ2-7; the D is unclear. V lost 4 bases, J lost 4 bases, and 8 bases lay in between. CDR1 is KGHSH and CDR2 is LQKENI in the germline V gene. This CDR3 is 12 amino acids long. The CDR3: CASSRVGYEQYF. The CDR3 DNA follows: TGTGCCAGCTCACGTGTCGGTTACGAGCAGTACTTC.

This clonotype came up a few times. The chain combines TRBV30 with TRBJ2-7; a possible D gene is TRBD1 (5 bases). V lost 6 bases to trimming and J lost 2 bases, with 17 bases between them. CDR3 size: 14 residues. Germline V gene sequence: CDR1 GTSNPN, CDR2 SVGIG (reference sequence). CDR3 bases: TGTGCCTGCCTTCTTCCCTCGGACACCTACGAGCAGTACTTC. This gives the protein CACLLPSDTYEQYF.

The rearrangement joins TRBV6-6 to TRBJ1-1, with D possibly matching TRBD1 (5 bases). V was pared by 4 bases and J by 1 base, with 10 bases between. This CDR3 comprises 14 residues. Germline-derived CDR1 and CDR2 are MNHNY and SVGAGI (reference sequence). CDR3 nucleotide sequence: TGTGCCAGCAGTTCCCGACAGTGGAACACTGAAGCTTTCTTT. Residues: CASSSRQWNTEAFF.

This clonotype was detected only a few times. The CDR3 nucleotides read TGTGCCAGAAGCGTACCGGGGAAAGCGGCCCAAAATGAGCAGTTCTTC. Its translation is CARSVPGKAAQNEQFF. The chain couples TRBV5-5 to TRBJ2-1; D possibly corresponds to TRBD2 (5 bases). CDR1 SGHKS and CDR2 YYEKEE come from the germline V gene (reference sequence). With 8 bases removed from V and 7 bases from J, the gap between germline ends came to 25 bases. This CDR3 is 16 amino acids long.

The CDR3 nucleotides read TGTGCCACCAGTGATTTGGTCTTGGACATCTCCTACGAGCAGTACTTC. Translating gives CATSDLVLDISYEQYF. V gene TRBV24-1 combines with J gene TRBJ2-7; D might be TRBD1 (5 bases). Per the germline V gene, CDR1 is KGHDR and CDR2 is SFDVKD. This CDR3 region has 16 residues. Trimming stripped 0 bases from V and 0 bases from J, with 11 bases between.

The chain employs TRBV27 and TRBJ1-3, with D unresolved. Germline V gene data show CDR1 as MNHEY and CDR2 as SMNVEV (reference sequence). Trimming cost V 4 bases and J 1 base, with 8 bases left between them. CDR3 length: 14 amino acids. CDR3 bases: TGTGCCAGCAGTTACTCCGCTTCTGGAAACACCATATATTTT. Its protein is CASSYSASGNTIYF.

The CDR3 sequence is CASSLVASGWDEQFF. CDR3 sequence (DNA): TGTGCCAGCAGCTTAGTGGCTAGCGGGTGGGATGAGCAGTTCTTC. This chain joins TRBV11-2 and TRBJ2-1, with 8 nucleotides matching TRBD2. V gave up 1 base and J gave up 8 bases; unmatched junction bases: 7. From germline, CDR1 is SGHAT and CDR2 FQNNGV. This CDR3 comprises 15 residues.

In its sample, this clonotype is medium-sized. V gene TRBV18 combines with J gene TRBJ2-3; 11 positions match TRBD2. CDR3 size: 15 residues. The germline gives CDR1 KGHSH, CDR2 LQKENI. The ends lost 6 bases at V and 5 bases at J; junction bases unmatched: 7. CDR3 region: CASSRTSGSEDTQYF. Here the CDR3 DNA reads TGTGCCAGCTCGCGTACTAGCGGGAGTGAAGATACGCAGTATTTT.

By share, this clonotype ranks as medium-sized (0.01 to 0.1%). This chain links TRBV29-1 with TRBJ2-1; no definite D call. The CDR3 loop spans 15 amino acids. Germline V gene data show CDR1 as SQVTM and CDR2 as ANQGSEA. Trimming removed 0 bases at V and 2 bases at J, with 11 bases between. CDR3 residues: CSVEDGSYPYNEQFF. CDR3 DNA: TGCAGCGTTGAAGATGGCAGCTACCCCTACAATGAGCAGTTCTTC.

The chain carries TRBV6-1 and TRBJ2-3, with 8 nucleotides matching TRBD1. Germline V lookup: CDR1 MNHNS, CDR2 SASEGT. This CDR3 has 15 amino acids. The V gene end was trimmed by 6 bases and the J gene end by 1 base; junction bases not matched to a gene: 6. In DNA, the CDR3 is TGTGCCAGCAGCCAGGGGGCTATTCGCACAGATACGCAGTATTTT. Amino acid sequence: CASSQGAIRTDTQYF.

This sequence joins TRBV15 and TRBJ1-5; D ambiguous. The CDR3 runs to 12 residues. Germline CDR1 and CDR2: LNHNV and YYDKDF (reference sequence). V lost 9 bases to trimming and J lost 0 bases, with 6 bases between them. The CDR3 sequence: CATSSSNQPQHF. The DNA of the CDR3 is TGTGCCACTTCCAGTAGCAATCAGCCCCAGCATTTT.

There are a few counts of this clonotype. Written as DNA, the CDR3 is TGTGCCAGCAGCCCCCGACTAGTATCAGAGACCCAGTACTTC. It translates to CASSPRLVSETQYF. V usage is TRBV11-2 and J usage is TRBJ2-5, with a possible D match to TRBD2 (6 bases). Trimming cost V 5 bases and J 4 bases, with 14 bases left between them. The CDR3 extends over 14 amino acids. The germline gives CDR1 SGHAT, CDR2 FQNNGV.

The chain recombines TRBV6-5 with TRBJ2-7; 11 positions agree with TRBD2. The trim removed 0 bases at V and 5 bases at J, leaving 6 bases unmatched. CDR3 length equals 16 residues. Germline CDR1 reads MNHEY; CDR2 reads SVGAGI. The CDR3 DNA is TGTGCCAGCAGTTACTCAAGTCTAGCGGGAGGCCACGAGCAGTACTTC. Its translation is CASSYSSLAGGHEQYF.

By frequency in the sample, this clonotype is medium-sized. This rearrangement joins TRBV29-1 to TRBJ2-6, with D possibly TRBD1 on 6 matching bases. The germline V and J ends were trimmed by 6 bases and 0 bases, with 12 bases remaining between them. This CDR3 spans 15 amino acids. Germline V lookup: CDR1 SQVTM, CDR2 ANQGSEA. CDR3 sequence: CSVSPGDSGANVLTF. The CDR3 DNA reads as TGCAGCGTGAGCCCAGGGGACTCTGGGGCCAACGTCCTGACTTTC.

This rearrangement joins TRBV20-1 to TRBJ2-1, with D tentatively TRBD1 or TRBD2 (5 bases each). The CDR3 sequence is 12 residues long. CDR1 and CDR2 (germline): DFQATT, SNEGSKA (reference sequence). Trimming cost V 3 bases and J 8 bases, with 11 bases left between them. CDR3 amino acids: CSASRGHDEQFF. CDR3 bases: TGCAGTGCTAGTCGGGGCCACGATGAGCAGTTCTTC.

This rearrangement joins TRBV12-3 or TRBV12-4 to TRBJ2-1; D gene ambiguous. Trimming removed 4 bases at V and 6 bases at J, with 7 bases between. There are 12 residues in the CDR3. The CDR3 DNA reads TGTGCCAGCAGTTGGACGGTCAATGAGCAGTTCTTC. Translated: CASSWTVNEQFF.

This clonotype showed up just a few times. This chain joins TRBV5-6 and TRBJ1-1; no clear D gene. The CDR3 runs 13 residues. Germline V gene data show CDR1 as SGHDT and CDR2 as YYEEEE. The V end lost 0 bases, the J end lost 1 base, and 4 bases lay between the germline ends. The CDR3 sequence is CASSLGRNTEAFF. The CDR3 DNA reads TGTGCCAGCAGCTTGGGGCGGAACACTGAAGCTTTCTTT.

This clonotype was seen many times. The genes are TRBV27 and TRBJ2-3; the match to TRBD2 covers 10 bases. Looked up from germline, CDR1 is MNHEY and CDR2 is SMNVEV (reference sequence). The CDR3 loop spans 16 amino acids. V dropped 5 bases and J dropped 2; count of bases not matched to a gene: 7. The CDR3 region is CASSPWTSGFTDTQYF. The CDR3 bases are TGTGCCAGCAGTCCATGGACTAGCGGCTTCACAGATACGCAGTATTTT.

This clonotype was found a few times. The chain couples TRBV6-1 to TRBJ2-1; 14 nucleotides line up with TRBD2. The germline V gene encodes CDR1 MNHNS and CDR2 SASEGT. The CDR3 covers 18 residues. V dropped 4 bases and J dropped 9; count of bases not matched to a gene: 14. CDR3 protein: CASSVESSGLAGVGEQFF. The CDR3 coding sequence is TGTGCCAGCAGTGTAGAATCTTCGGGACTAGCGGGGGTGGGTGAGCAGTTCTTC.

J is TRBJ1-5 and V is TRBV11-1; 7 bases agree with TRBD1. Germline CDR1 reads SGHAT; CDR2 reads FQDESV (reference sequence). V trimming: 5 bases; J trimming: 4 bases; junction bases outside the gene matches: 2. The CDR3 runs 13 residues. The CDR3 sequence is CASSTDRNQPQHF. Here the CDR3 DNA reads TGTGCCAGCAGCACGGACAGGAATCAGCCCCAGCATTTT.

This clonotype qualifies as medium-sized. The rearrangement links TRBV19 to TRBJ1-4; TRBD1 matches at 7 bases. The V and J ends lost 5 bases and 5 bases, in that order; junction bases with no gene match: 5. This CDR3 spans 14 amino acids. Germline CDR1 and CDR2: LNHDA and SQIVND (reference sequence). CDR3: CASSPGTANEKLFF. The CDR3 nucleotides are TGTGCCAGTAGTCCCGGGACAGCAAATGAAAAACTGTTTTTT.

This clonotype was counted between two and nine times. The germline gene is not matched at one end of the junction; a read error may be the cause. In DNA, the CDR3 is TGTGCCAGCAGCCGAGCCGGGACTACCTCTTCTTTT. Translated: CASSRAGTTSSF. This rearrangement joins TRBV7-6 to TRBJ2-3, with TRBD2 matching 7 bases. CDR1 is SGHVS, CDR2 FNYEAQ, per germline. CDR3 size: 12 residues.

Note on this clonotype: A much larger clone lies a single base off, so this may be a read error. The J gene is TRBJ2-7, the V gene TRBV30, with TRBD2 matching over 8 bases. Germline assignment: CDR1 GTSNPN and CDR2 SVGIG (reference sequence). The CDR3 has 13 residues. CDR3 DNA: TGTGCCTGGAACGGGGGGGATACCTACGGGCAGTACTTC. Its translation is CAWNGGDTYGQYF. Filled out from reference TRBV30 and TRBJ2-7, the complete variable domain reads SQTIHQWPATLVQPVGSPLSLECTVEGTSNPNLYWYRQAAGRGLQLLFYSVGIGQISSEVPQNLSASRPQDRQFILSSKKLLLSDSGFYLCAWNGGDTYGQYFGPGTRLTVT.

DNA for the CDR3: TGTGCCTGGAGTGATGACAGCCACTACTATGGCTACACCTTC. Protein: CAWSDDSHYYGYTF. This sequence joins TRBV30 and TRBJ1-2; a possible D gene is TRBD1 (5 bases). CDR3 length: 14 amino acids. CDR1 and CDR2 from the germline V gene are GTSNPN and SVGIG (reference sequence). The ends were cut back, 1 base at V and 3 bases at J, with 12 bases in the middle. Based on the CDR3 plus reference TRBV30 and TRBJ1-2, the full variable domain is SQTIHQWPATLVQPVGSPLSLECTVEGTSNPNLYWYRQAAGRGLQLLFYSVGIGQISSEVPQNLSASRPQDRQFILSSKKLLLSDSGFYLCAWSDDSHYYGYTFGSGTRLTVV.